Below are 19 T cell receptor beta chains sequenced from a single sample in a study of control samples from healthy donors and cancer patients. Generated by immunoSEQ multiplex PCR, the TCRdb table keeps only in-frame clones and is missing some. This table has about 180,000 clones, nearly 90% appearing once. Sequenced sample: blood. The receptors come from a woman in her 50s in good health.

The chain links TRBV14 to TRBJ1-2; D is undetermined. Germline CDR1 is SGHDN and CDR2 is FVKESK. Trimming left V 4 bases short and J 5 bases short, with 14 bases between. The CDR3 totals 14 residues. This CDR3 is CASSRTRLSYGYTF. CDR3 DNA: TGTGCCAGCAGCCGTACTCGCCTTTCATATGGCTACACCTTC.

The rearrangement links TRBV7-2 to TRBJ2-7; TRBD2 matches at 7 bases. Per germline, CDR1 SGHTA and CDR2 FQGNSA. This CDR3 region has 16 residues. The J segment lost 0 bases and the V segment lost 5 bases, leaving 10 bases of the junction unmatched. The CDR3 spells CASSEGGTASSYEQYF. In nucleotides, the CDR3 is TGTGCCAGCAGCGAGGGAGGGACTGCGAGCTCCTACGAGCAGTACTTC.

CDR3 bases: TGTGCCAGCAGCTCTCGGGAGTGGGGAGTCCGGGAGCTGTTTTTT. This encodes CASSSREWGVRELFF. V is TRBV5-8 and J is TRBJ2-2, with D possibly matching TRBD2 (6 bases). This CDR3 is 15 amino acids long. The V end was cut by 3 bases, the J end by 9 bases, with 18 bases between. CDR1 SGHTS and CDR2 YDEGEE come from the germline V gene.

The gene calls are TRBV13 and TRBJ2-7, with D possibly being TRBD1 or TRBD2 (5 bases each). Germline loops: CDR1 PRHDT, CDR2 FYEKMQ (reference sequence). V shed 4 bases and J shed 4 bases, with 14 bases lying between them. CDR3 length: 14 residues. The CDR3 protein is CASSSRGLGYEQYF. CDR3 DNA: TGTGCCAGCAGCTCTCGGGGCCTGGGGTACGAGCAGTACTTC.

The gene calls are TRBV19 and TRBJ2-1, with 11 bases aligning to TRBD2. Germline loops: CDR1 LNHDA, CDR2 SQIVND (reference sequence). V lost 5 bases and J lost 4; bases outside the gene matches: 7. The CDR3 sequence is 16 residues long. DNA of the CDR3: TGTGCCAGTAGTGCGTACACTAGCGGGGGTTACAATGAGCAGTTCTTC. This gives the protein CASSAYTSGGYNEQFF.

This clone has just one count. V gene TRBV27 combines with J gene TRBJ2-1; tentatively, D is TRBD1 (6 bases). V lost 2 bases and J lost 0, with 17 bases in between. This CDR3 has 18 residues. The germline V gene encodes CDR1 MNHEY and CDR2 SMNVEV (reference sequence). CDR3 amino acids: CASSLDRQGGSSYNEQFF. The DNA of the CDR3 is TGTGCCAGCAGTTTAGACAGGCAAGGGGGTAGCTCCTACAATGAGCAGTTCTTC.

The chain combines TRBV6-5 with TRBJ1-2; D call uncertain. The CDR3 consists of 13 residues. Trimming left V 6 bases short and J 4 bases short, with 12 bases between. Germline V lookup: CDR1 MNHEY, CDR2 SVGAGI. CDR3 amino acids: CASSPIKTYGYTF. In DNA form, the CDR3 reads TGTGCCAGCAGCCCCATCAAGACCTATGGCTACACCTTC.

CDR3 region: CASRERSLRDTQYF. Written as DNA, the CDR3 is TGTGCCAGCAGGGAGCGGTCCCTAAGGGATACGCAGTATTTT. The rearrangement links TRBV27 to TRBJ2-3; maybe TRBD2 (5 bases). The CDR3 is made up of 14 amino acids. V lost 6 bases and J lost 6, with 16 bases in between. The germline V gene encodes CDR1 MNHEY and CDR2 SMNVEV (reference sequence).

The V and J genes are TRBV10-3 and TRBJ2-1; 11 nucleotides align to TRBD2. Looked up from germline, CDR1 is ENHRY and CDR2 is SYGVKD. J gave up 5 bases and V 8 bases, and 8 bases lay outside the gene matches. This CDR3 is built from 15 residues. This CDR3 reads CAISTGTSGHNEQFF. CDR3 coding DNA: TGTGCCATCTCCACCGGGACTAGCGGACACAATGAGCAGTTCTTC.

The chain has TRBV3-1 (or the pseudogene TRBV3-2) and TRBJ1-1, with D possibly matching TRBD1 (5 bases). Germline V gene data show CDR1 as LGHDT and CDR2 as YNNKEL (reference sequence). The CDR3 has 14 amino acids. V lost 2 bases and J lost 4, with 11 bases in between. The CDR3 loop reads CASSQYGGSTEAFF. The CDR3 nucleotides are TGTGCCAGCAGCCAATATGGGGGTAGCACTGAAGCTTTCTTT.

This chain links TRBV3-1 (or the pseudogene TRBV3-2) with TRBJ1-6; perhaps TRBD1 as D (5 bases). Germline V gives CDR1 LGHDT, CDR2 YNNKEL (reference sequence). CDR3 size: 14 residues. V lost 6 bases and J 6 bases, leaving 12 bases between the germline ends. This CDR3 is CASSRGEGNSPLHF. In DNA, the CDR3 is TGTGCCAGCAGTAGGGGAGAGGGTAATTCACCCCTCCACTTT.

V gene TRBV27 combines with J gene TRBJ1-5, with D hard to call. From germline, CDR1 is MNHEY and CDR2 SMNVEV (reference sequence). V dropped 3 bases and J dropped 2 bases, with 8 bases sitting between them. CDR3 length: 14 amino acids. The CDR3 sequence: CASSLNYGNQPQHF. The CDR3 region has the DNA TGTGCCAGCAGTTTGAATTACGGCAATCAGCCCCAGCATTTT.

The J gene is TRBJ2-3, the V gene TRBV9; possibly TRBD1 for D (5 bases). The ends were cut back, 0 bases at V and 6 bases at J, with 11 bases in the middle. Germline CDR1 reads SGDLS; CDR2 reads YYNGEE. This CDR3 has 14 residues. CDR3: CASSVAGIGDTQYF. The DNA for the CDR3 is TGTGCCAGCAGCGTAGCAGGGATTGGGGATACGCAGTATTTT.

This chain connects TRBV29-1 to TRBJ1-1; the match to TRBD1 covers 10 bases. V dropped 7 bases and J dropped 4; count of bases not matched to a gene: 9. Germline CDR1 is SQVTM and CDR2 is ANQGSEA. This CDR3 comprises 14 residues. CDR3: CSADRGRKSTEAFF. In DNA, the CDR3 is TGCAGCGCCGACAGGGGGCGGAAAAGCACTGAAGCTTTCTTT.

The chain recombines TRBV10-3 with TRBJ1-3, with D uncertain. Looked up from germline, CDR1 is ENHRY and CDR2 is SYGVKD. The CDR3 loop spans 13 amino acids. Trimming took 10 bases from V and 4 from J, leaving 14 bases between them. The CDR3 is CASTPYAGNTIYF. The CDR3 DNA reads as TGTGCCAGCACACCGTACGCCGGAAACACCATATATTTT.

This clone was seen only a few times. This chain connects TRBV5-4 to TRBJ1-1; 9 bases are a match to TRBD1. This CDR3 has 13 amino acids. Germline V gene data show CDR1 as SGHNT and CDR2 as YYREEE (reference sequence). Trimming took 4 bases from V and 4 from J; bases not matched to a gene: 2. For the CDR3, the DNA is TGTGCCAGCAGCCTGACAGGGGGCACTGAAGCTTTCTTT. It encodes CASSLTGGTEAFF.

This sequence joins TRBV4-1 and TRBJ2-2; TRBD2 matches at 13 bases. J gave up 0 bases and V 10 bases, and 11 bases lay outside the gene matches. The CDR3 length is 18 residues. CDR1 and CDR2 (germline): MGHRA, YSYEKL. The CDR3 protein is CATKKRTSGGSNTGELFF. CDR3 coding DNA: TGCGCCACCAAGAAGAGGACTAGCGGGGGATCGAACACCGGGGAGCTGTTTTTT.

Here the CDR3 DNA reads TGTGCCAGCAGCCAAGGGGGGACTAGCGGCACCGGGGAGCTGTTTTTT. Its translation: CASSQGGTSGTGELFF. The chain combines TRBV3-1 (or the pseudogene TRBV3-2) with TRBJ2-2, with TRBD2 matching over 11 bases. V dropped 1 base and J dropped 4; count of bases not matched to a gene: 2. Germline V gene sequence: CDR1 LGHDT, CDR2 YNNKEL (reference sequence). CDR3 length: 16 amino acids.

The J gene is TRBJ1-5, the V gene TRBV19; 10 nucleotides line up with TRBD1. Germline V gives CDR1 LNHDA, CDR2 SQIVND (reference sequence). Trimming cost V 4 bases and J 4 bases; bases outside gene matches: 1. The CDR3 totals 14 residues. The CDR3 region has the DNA TGTGCCAGTAGTAGGGACAGGGGTAATCAGCCCCAGCATTTT. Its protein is CASSRDRGNQPQHF.